This TCR beta chain was found in a study of PD-L1 blockade in urothelial cancer. The CDR3 is made up of 17 amino acids. Germline CDR1 and CDR2: SNHLY and FYNNEI. The trim removed 3 bases at V and 6 bases at J, leaving 14 bases unmatched. Sequenced by immunoSEQ multiplex PCR; TCRdb stores in-frame clones only, minus some. The table shows about 57,000 clones, with 85% to 90% occurring only once. The sample here was PBMCs, taken around atezolizumab (anti-PD-L1) treatment. This chain links TRBV2 with TRBJ2-4; 7 bases are a match to TRBD1. This TCR was sampled from a man aged 45-65 years with urothelial cancer. CDR3 amino acids: CASSDERDLDRANIQYF. CDR3 DNA: TGTGCCAGCAGTGATGAGAGGGACCTAGACAGGGCAAACATTCAGTACTTC.